This T cell receptor beta chain came from a study of identical twins. This clonotype was seen only a few times. TCRdb redid the calling of the 5' RACE reads with MiXCR, one entry per CDR3 protein. Among about 200,000 distinct CDR3 sequences listed, around 6.5% were seen once. Another study also made use of these data, one on T cells expressing NK-cell markers.

The sample was CD8+ T cells sorted from blood. This sequence originates from a woman in her late teens or twenties in good health.

This CDR3 is CASSLDRASGYEQYF. DNA for the CDR3: TGCGCCAGCAGCTTGGACAGGGCATCGGGCTACGAGCAGTACTTC. The chain has TRBV5-1 and TRBJ2-7; possibly TRBD1 for D (6 bases). Germline lookup yields CDR1 SGHRS and CDR2 YFSETQ. V lost 0 bases and J lost 3, with 13 bases in between. CDR3 length equals 15 residues.